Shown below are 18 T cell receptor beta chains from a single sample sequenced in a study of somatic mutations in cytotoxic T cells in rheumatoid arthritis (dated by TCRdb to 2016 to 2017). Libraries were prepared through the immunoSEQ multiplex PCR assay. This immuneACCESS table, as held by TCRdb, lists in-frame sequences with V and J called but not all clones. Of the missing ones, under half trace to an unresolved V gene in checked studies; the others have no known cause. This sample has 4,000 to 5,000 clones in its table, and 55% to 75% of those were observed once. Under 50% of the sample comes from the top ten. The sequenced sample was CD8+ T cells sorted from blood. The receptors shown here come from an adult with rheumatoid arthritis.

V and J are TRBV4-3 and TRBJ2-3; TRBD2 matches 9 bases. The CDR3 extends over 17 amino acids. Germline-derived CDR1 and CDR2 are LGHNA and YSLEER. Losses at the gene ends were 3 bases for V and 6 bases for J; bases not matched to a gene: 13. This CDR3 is CASSQTAGRGGGDTQYF. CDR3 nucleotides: TGCGCCAGCAGCCAGACCGCCGGGCGGGGGGGCGGGGATACGCAGTATTTT.

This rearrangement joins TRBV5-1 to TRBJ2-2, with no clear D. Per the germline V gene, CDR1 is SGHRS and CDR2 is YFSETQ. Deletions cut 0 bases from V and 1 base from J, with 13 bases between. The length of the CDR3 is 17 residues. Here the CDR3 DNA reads TGCGCCAGCAGCTTGGATCTATCCTACCTGAACACCGGGGAGCTGTTTTTT. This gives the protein CASSLDLSYLNTGELFF.

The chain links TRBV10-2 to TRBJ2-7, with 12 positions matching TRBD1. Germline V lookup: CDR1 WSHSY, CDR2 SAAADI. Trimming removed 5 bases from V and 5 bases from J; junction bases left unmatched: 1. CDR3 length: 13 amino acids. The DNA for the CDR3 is TGCGCCAGCAGTCGGGACAGGGGGCACGAGCAGTACTTC. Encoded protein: CASSRDRGHEQYF.

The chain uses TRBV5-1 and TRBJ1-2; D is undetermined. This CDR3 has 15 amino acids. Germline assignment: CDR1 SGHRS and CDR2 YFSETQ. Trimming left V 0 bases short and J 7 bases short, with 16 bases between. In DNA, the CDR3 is TGCGCCAGCAGCTTGGGATCCGGGAACGGAAGTGGCTACACCTTC. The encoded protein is CASSLGSGNGSGYTF.

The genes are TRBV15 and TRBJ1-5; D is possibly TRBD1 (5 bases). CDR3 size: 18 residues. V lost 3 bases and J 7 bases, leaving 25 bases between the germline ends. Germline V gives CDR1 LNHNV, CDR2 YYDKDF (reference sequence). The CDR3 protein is CATSRERSGQGEEQPQHF. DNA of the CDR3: TGTGCCACCAGCAGGGAAAGGTCCGGGCAGGGTGAGGAGCAGCCCCAGCATTTT.

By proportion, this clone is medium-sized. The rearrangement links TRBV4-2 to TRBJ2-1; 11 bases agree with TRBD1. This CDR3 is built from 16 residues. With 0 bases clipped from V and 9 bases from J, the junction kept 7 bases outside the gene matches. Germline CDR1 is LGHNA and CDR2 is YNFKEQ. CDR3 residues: CASSQDQDRGLVEQFF. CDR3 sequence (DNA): TGTGCCAGCAGCCAAGATCAGGACAGGGGGCTCGTTGAGCAGTTCTTC.

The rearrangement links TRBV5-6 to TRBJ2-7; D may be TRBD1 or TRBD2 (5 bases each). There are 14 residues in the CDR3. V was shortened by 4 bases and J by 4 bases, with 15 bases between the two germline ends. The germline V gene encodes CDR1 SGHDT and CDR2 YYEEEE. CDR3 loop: CASSLGTGMYEQYF. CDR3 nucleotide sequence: TGTGCCAGCAGCCTAGGGACGGGGATGTACGAGCAGTACTTC.

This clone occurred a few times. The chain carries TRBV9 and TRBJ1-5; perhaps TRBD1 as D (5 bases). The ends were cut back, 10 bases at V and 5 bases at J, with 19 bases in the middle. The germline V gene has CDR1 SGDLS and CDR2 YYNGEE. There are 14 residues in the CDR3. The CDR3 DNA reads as TGTGCCTCTAACGAGGGACCCTCCTATCAGCCCCAGCATTTT. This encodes CASNEGPSYQPQHF.

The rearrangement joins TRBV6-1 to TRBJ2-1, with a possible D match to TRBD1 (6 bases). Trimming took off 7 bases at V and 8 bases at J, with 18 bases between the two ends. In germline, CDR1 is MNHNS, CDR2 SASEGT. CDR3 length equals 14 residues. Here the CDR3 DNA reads TGTGCCAGCATCGGCCTACAGGGATACGATGAGCAGTTCTTC. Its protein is CASIGLQGYDEQFF.

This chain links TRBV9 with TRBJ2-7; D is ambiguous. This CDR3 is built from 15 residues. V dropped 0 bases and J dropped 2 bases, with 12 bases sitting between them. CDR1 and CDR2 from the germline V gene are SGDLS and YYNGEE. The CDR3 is CASSVDYTVAYEQYF. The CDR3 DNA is TGTGCCAGCAGCGTAGATTATACGGTTGCCTACGAGCAGTACTTC.

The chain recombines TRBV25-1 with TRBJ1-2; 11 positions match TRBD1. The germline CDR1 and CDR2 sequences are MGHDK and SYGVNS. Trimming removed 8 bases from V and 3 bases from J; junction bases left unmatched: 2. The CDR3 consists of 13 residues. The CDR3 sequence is CASGQGAYYGYTF. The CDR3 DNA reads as TGTGCCAGCGGACAGGGGGCATACTATGGCTACACCTTC.

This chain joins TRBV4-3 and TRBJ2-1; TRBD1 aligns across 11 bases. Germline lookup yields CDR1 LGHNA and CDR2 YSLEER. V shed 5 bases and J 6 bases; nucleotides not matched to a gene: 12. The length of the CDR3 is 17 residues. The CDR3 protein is CASSVAQPGTGGNEQFF. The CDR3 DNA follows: TGCGCCAGCAGCGTAGCCCAACCCGGGACAGGGGGCAATGAGCAGTTCTTC.

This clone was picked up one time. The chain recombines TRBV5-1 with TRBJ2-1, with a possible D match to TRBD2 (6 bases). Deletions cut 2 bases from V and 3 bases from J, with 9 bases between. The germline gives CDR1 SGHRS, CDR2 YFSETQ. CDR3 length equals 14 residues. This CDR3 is CASSFGGSYNEQFF. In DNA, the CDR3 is TGCGCCAGCAGCTTCGGAGGGAGCTACAATGAGCAGTTCTTC.

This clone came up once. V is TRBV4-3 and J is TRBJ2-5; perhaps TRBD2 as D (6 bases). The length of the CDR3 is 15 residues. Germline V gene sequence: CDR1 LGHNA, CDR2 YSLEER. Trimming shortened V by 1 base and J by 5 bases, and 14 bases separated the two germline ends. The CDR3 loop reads CASSQAKAGYETQYF. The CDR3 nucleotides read TGCGCCAGCAGCCAAGCCAAAGCGGGTTATGAGACCCAGTACTTC.

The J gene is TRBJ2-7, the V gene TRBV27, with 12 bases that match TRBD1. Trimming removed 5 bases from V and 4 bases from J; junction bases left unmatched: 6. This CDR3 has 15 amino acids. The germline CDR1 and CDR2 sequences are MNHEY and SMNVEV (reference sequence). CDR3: CASSLGTGGLYEQYF. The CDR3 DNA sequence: TGTGCCAGCAGTCTCGGGACAGGGGGCTTATACGAGCAGTACTTC.

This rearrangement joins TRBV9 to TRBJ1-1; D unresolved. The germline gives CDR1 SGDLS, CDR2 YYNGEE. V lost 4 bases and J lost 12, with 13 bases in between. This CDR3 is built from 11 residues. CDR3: CASSSFSGTFF. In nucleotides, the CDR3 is TGTGCCAGCAGCTCCTTCTCGGGTACTTTCTTT.

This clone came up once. CDR3 amino acids: CASSPPGRELFF. Here the CDR3 DNA reads TGCGCCAGCAGCCCCCCAGGTCGGGAGCTGTTTTTT. J is TRBJ2-2 and V is TRBV4-1; no clear D gene. This CDR3 contains 12 residues. Germline-derived CDR1 and CDR2 are MGHRA and YSYEKL. Trimming shortened V by 4 bases and J by 9 bases, and 9 bases separated the two germline ends.

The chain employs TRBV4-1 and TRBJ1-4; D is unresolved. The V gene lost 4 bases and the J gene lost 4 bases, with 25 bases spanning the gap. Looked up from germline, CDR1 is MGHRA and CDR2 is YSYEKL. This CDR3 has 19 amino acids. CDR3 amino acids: CASSPPDKNLGSDNEKLFF. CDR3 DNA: TGCGCCAGCAGCCCCCCCGACAAAAACTTAGGTTCGGATAATGAAAAACTGTTTTTT.